This TCR beta chain was sequenced in a study of cytomegalovirus exposure and HLA in healthy donors. This clone appeared a few times. Its antigen is still unknown. Study-wide results and limits: Researchers reported from a later analysis that most CMV-associated TCR beta chains appeared HLA-restricted.

V lost 1 base and J lost 3; bases outside the gene matches: 2. This CDR3 has 15 amino acids. The germline V gene encodes CDR1 SGHVS and CDR2 FNYEAQ. PCR employed 60 Vbeta and 13 Jbeta primers. The repertoire was sequenced with immunoSEQ multiplex PCR; TCRdb's copy has only in-frame clones and lacks some. Among 100,000 or so clones, nearly 65% were seen once, and the ten largest hold approximately 4.3%. Not recorded for this donor was the CMV serostatus. The clonotype comes from a human donor in good health. J is TRBJ1-2 and V is TRBV7-6; TRBD1 matches at 10 bases. Sequencing was performed on PBMCs. The CDR3 is CASSLGTGGDYGYTF. In DNA form, the CDR3 reads TGTGCCAGCAGCTTAGGGACAGGGGGGGACTATGGCTACACCTTC.